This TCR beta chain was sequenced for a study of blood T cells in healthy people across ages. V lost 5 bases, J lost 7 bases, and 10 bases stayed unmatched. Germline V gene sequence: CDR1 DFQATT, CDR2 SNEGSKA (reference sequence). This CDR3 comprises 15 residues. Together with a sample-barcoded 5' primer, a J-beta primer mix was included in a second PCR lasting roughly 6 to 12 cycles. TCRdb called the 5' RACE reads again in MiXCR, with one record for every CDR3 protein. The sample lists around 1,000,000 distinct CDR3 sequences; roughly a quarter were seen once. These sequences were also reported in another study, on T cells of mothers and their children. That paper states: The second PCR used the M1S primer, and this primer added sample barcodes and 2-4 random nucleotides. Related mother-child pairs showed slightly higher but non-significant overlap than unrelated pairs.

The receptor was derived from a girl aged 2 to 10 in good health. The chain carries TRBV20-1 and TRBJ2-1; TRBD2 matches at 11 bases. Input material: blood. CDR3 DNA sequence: TGCAGTGCTCGAACCGGGACTAGCGGTAAGAATGAGCAGTTCTTC. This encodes CSARTGTSGKNEQFF.